These 10 T cell receptor beta chains came from one sample sequenced in a study of post-analysis software for immune sequencing data. Antigens for these TCRs are unknown. General observations from the study: When patients were compared with controls, about five TRBV segments were more frequent, TRBV5-6, TRBV5-1 and TRBV20-1 among them.

Unique molecular identifiers were built into the TCR beta cDNA libraries. TCRdb called the PCR reads again in MiXCR, with one record for every CDR3 protein. Among 740,000 or so distinct CDR3 sequences listed, under 70% were seen once. The sample comprised blood. The receptors were sampled from a girl between 5 and 17 years old with multiple sclerosis.

The CDR3 is CASSFLGKPNYGYTF. The CDR3 DNA reads as TGTGCCAGCAGTTTTTTGGGTAAACCTAACTATGGCTACACCTTC. The chain couples TRBV12-3 or TRBV12-4 to TRBJ1-2; D is unresolved. The CDR3 contains 15 residues. Trimming left V 3 bases short and J 0 bases short, with 11 bases between.

The rearrangement joins TRBV2 to TRBJ2-1; 8 bases line up with TRBD2. The V gene end was trimmed by 8 bases and the J gene end by 10 bases; junction bases not matched to a gene: 7. Germline-derived CDR1 and CDR2 are SNHLY and FYNNEI. CDR3 size: 12 residues. CDR3 sequence reads: CASGGLGREQFF. The DNA for the CDR3 is TGTGCCAGCGGGGGACTAGGGCGGGAGCAGTTCTTC.

This clonotype came up a few times. The chain recombines TRBV15 with TRBJ2-7; D is unclear. V was clipped by 5 bases and J by 1 base, with 12 bases between them. Germline values: CDR1 LNHNV, CDR2 YYDKDF (reference sequence). The CDR3 covers 14 residues. The CDR3 region is CATSANGNSYEQYF. The CDR3 DNA is TGTGCCACCAGCGCTAATGGTAATTCCTACGAGCAGTACTTC. Drawing the rest from reference TRBV15 and TRBJ2-7, the complete variable domain is DAMVIQNPRYQVTQFGKPVTLSCSQTLNHNVMYWYQQKSSQAPKLLFHYYDKDFNNEADTPDNFQSRRPNTSFCFLDIRSPGLGDTAMYLCATSANGNSYEQYFGPGTRLTVT.

The rearrangement links TRBV29-1 to TRBJ2-1, with D uncertain. The V and J ends lost 2 bases and 6 bases respectively, with 14 bases between them. Per the germline V gene, CDR1 is SQVTM and CDR2 is ANQGSEA. The CDR3 has 14 residues. CDR3 in amino acids: CSVERRLSFNEQFF. The CDR3 DNA reads TGCAGCGTTGAAAGGCGGCTAAGCTTCAATGAGCAGTTCTTC.

This clonotype was observed once. The chain carries TRBV5-1 and TRBJ2-3; TRBD1 aligns across 7 bases. The germline V gene encodes CDR1 SGHRS and CDR2 YFSETQ. The CDR3 extends over 15 amino acids. V lost 4 bases and J lost 0; bases outside the gene matches: 5. The CDR3 sequence: CASSLPQGSTDTQYF. Written as DNA, the CDR3 is TGCGCCAGCAGCCTCCCACAGGGGAGCACAGATACGCAGTATTTT.

This chain joins TRBV29-1 and TRBJ2-5, with a possible D match to TRBD2 (5 bases). CDR1 is SQVTM and CDR2 is ANQGSEA in the germline V gene. The CDR3 loop spans 13 amino acids. The V gene lost 3 bases and the J gene lost 5 bases, with 13 bases spanning the gap. This CDR3 is CSVDTGTRETQYF. The CDR3 DNA follows: TGCAGCGTTGATACGGGAACTAGGGAGACCCAGTACTTC.

The V and J genes are TRBV10-3 and TRBJ2-1, with 9 bases that match TRBD2. The J segment lost 6 bases and the V segment lost 7 bases, leaving 10 bases of the junction unmatched. The V gene's germline CDR1 is ENHRY and CDR2 SYGVKD. The CDR3 length is 15 residues. The CDR3 DNA sequence: TGTGCCATCAACCTTAGCGGGGGCAAGAGCAATGAGCAGTTCTTC. Its translation: CAINLSGGKSNEQFF.

This chain uses TRBV5-1 with TRBJ2-6, with D possibly being TRBD2 (6 bases). CDR1 is SGHRS and CDR2 is YFSETQ in the germline V gene. Deletions cut 7 bases from V and 2 bases from J, with 10 bases between. The CDR3 extends over 14 amino acids. This CDR3 reads CASDWGAGANVLTF. CDR3 coding DNA: TGCGCCAGCGACTGGGGGGCTGGGGCCAACGTCCTGACTTTC.

This clonotype was picked up a small number of times. The V gene is TRBV7-3, the J gene TRBJ2-1; 9 positions match TRBD2. V was pared by 6 bases and J by 5 bases, with 2 bases of the junction left unmatched. CDR3 length: 13 amino acids. Germline values: CDR1 SGHTA, CDR2 FQGTGA. The CDR3 loop is CASRGLANNEQFF. The DNA for the CDR3 is TGTGCCAGCAGGGGACTAGCCAACAATGAGCAGTTCTTC.

The chain employs TRBV13 and TRBJ2-5; D is possibly TRBD2 (5 bases). The CDR3 covers 17 residues. Looked up from germline, CDR1 is PRHDT and CDR2 is FYEKMQ (reference sequence). Trimming shortened V by 0 bases and J by 0 bases, and 14 bases separated the two germline ends. CDR3 nucleotide sequence: TGTGCCAGCAGCTTAGGGCGGGCAGCCCACCACCAAGAGACCCAGTACTTC. Residues: CASSLGRAAHHQETQYF. The entire variable domain, with the rest obtained from reference TRBV13 and TRBJ2-5, is as follows: AAGVIQSPRHLIKEKRETATLKCYPIPRHDTVYWYQQGPGQDPQFLISFYEKMQSDKGSIPDRFSAQQFSDYHSELNMSSLELGDSALYFCASSLGRAAHHQETQYFGPGTRLLVL.